The next 22 T cell receptor beta chains were all read from a single sample in a study of cytomegalovirus exposure and HLA in healthy donors. Vbeta (60) and Jbeta (13) primers were used in the PCR. Method: immunoSEQ multiplex PCR; TCRdb's copy keeps in-frame clones and lacks some. The sample holds 95,000 to 150,000 clones, approximately 70% seen once. The sequencing sample was made of PBMCs. The receptors were sampled from a man younger than 35 in good health and CMV-seronegative.

The CDR3 reads CASSSGWTGSPEQFF. CDR3 DNA: TGCGCCAGCAGCTCAGGCTGGACAGGGAGCCCTGAGCAGTTCTTC. This chain links TRBV5-1 with TRBJ2-1; 8 bases match TRBD1. With V trimmed by 3 bases and J by 9 bases, 11 bases remained unmatched. CDR1 is SGHRS, CDR2 YFSETQ, per germline. CDR3 length: 15 amino acids.

The CDR3 bases are TGTGCCAGCAGCCAAGCCGGGACAGGAGCCTACGAGCAGTACTTC. Translation gives CASSQAGTGAYEQYF. This chain links TRBV14 with TRBJ2-7, with 8 nucleotides matching TRBD1. CDR3 length: 15 amino acids. Germline-derived CDR1 and CDR2 are SGHDN and FVKESK. Trimming at V came to 1 base and at J to 2 bases, leaving 4 bases not matched to a gene.

This sequence joins TRBV7-2 and TRBJ2-5; 11 bases map to TRBD2. The CDR3 is 15 amino acids. Germline assignment: CDR1 SGHTA and CDR2 FQGNSA. V was clipped by 5 bases and J by 2 bases; unmatched bases: 4. The CDR3 DNA follows: TGTGCCAGCAGCCCACTAGCGGGAGTACAAGAGACCCAGTACTTC. Amino acids: CASSPLAGVQETQYF.

This clone has more than one count but fewer than ten. The chain links TRBV30 to TRBJ2-2; the match to TRBD2 covers 11 bases. With V trimmed by 7 bases and J by 3 bases, 1 base remained unmatched. This CDR3 is 13 amino acids long. Per germline, CDR1 GTSNPN and CDR2 SVGIG (reference sequence). CDR3 region: CAFSGRDTGELFF. The DNA for the CDR3 is TGTGCCTTTAGCGGGAGGGACACCGGGGAGCTGTTTTTT.

This clone was found once. The rearrangement uses TRBV19 and TRBJ2-1, with 10 bases lining up with TRBD2. Germline V gives CDR1 LNHDA, CDR2 SQIVND (reference sequence). There are 15 residues in the CDR3. V was clipped by 5 bases and J by 8 bases; unmatched bases: 9. The CDR3: CASSASGRARDEQFF. Here the CDR3 DNA reads TGTGCCAGTAGTGCAAGCGGGAGGGCCAGGGATGAGCAGTTCTTC.

This chain uses TRBV5-1 with TRBJ2-5; TRBD2 matches 8 bases. Germline V lookup: CDR1 SGHRS, CDR2 YFSETQ. This CDR3 is 15 amino acids long. V lost 9 bases and J lost 9; bases outside the gene matches: 19. The CDR3 DNA is TGCGCCACATCCCCCGGGGGGGCCGCCCGCGGGGCCCAGTACTTC. It yields the protein CATSPGGAARGAQYF.

The chain joins TRBV19 to TRBJ1-4; the D gene is possibly TRBD1 (6 bases). The CDR3 is made up of 14 amino acids. Per germline, CDR1 LNHDA and CDR2 SQIVND (reference sequence). V was pared by 8 bases and J by 4 bases, with 14 bases between. CDR3 protein: CASLRGKNNEKLFF. The CDR3 region has the DNA TGTGCCAGTTTGAGGGGGAAAAATAATGAAAAACTGTTTTTT.

The V and J genes are TRBV10-3 and TRBJ2-3, with 15 bases that match TRBD2. Germline V gives CDR1 ENHRY, CDR2 SYGVKD. J was trimmed by 6 bases and V by 0 bases; bases with no gene match: 4. This CDR3 region has 17 residues. The CDR3 sequence: CAISESGLAGGPDTQYF. The DNA for the CDR3 is TGTGCCATCAGTGAGTCCGGACTAGCGGGAGGGCCGGATACGCAGTATTTT.

This clone was detected once. V and J are TRBV9 and TRBJ2-7; TRBD2 matches at 13 bases. CDR1 and CDR2 (germline): SGDLS, YYNGEE. The V gene end was trimmed by 0 bases and the J gene end by 1 base; junction bases not matched to a gene: 4. This CDR3 has 17 amino acids. CDR3 sequence: CASSVASGLAGSYEQYF. For the CDR3, the DNA is TGTGCCAGCAGCGTAGCCTCGGGACTAGCGGGATCCTACGAGCAGTACTTC.

The rearrangement joins TRBV6-5 to TRBJ1-1; 7 positions agree with TRBD1. This CDR3 is built from 14 residues. The germline V gene has CDR1 MNHEY and CDR2 SVGAGI. J gave up 12 bases and V 0 bases, and 10 bases lay outside the gene matches. CDR3 in DNA: TGTGCCAGCAGTTACTCGGGCCAGGGGGGTGGAACTTTCTTT. Translating it yields CASSYSGQGGGTFF.

V and J are TRBV19 and TRBJ1-1, with D possibly matching TRBD1 (6 bases). Germline values: CDR1 LNHDA, CDR2 SQIVND (reference sequence). Deletions cut 6 bases from V and 5 bases from J, with 7 bases between. The CDR3 length is 11 residues. Written as DNA, the CDR3 is TGTGCCAGTAGGCAGGGGACTGAAGCTTTCTTT. It translates to CASRQGTEAFF. Full variable domain (outside the CDR3, taken from reference TRBV19 and TRBJ1-1): DGGITQSPKYLFRKEGQNVTLSCEQNLNHDAMYWYRQDPGQGLRLIYYSQIVNDFQKGDIAEGYSVSREKKESFPLTVTSAQKNPTAFYLCASRQGTEAFFGQGTRLTVV.

This clone has a handful of counts. The J gene is TRBJ2-2, the V gene TRBV15; 10 nucleotides line up with TRBD2. V was pared by 2 bases and J by 4 bases, with 16 bases of the junction left unmatched. The germline gives CDR1 LNHNV, CDR2 YYDKDF (reference sequence). CDR3 length: 20 residues. In DNA form, the CDR3 reads TGTGCCACCAGCAGACTTAAGGGTGGTAGCGGGGGGAGGGGCACCGGGGAGCTGTTTTTT. Encoded protein: CATSRLKGGSGGRGTGELFF.

About this clone: The sample holds other DNA sequences that translate to the same CDR3. The CDR3 DNA reads TGCGCCAGCGGAGGGGACAATCAGCCCCAGCATTTT. It translates to CASGGDNQPQHF. The chain combines TRBV10-2 with TRBJ1-5; a possible D gene is TRBD1 (5 bases). Germline CDR1 WSHSY, CDR2 SAAADI. The CDR3 runs 12 residues. V was pared by 8 bases and J by 3 bases, with 8 bases between.

This clone was seen only a few times. The chain links TRBV10-3 to TRBJ1-1; 7 nucleotides line up with TRBD1. J was trimmed by 0 bases and V by 5 bases; bases with no gene match: 9. The CDR3 runs to 16 residues. CDR1 and CDR2 (germline): ENHRY, SYGVKD. The CDR3, as DNA: TGTGCCATCAGTCTGAGGGGGCCGGCCATGAACACTGAAGCTTTCTTT. As protein: CAISLRGPAMNTEAFF.

J is TRBJ2-1 and V is TRBV28; D remains unclear. Trimming shortened V by 4 bases and J by 8 bases, and 12 bases separated the two germline ends. Looked up from germline, CDR1 is MDHEN and CDR2 is SYDVKM. This CDR3 is built from 13 residues. CDR3 amino acids: CASSSITRHEQFF. In DNA form, the CDR3 reads TGTGCCAGCAGTTCAATCACCAGGCATGAGCAGTTCTTC.

The chain recombines TRBV5-5 with TRBJ2-7, with 8 bases lining up with TRBD2. This CDR3 spans 13 amino acids. With V trimmed by 5 bases and J by 7 bases, 8 bases remained unmatched. CDR1 is SGHKS and CDR2 is YYEKEE in the germline V gene (reference sequence). The CDR3 sequence is CASRTSAVEEQYF. For the CDR3, the DNA is TGTGCCAGCAGGACTAGCGCCGTGGAGGAGCAGTACTTC. Variable domain in full (rest from reference TRBV5-5 and TRBJ2-7): DAGVTQSPTHLIKTRGQQVTLRCSPISGHKSVSWYQQVLGQGPQFIFQYYEKEERGRGNFPDRFSARQFPNYSSELNVNALLLGDSALYLCASRTSAVEEQYFGPGTRLTVT.

This clone has just a few counts. The genes are TRBV30 and TRBJ2-1; D might be TRBD2 (6 bases). The CDR3 length is 14 residues. Trimming pared 4 bases from V and 5 bases from J, leaving 15 bases between. The germline V gene has CDR1 GTSNPN and CDR2 SVGIG (reference sequence). CDR3 residues: CAWMRGTPHNEQFF. The DNA for the CDR3 is TGTGCCTGGATGCGAGGGACTCCGCACAATGAGCAGTTCTTC.

This clone was observed a few times. The V and J genes are TRBV19 and TRBJ1-1; weak D call: TRBD1 (6 bases). From germline, CDR1 is LNHDA and CDR2 SQIVND (reference sequence). The CDR3 sequence is 13 residues long. Between the trimmed V and J ends, which lost 4 bases and 6 bases, there was a span of 12 bases. DNA of the CDR3: TGTGCCAGTAGTACGGGTAGACAGGCTGAAGCTTTCTTT. Translation: CASSTGRQAEAFF.

This chain links TRBV28 with TRBJ1-1; possible D gene TRBD1, 6 bases. Trimming removed 6 bases from V and 1 base from J, with 15 bases in between. CDR1 is MDHEN, CDR2 SYDVKM, per germline. CDR3 size: 15 residues. CDR3 nucleotides: TGTGCCAGCAGCCCCACACAGGGAAAGAACACTGAAGCTTTCTTT. Its translation is CASSPTQGKNTEAFF.

The CDR3 spells CASSSGLAGGGFYEQYF. The CDR3 nucleotides are TGTGCCAGCAGCTCTGGACTAGCGGGAGGGGGGTTCTACGAGCAGTACTTC. The chain employs TRBV5-4 and TRBJ2-7; 15 bases map to TRBD2. The V gene end was trimmed by 3 bases and the J gene end by 3 bases; junction bases not matched to a gene: 7. Germline V gives CDR1 SGHNT, CDR2 YYREEE (reference sequence). The CDR3 has 17 amino acids.

CDR3 DNA: TGTGCCTGGAGTGCATGGGGGGGGTTTAACTATGGCTACACCTTC. It specifies CAWSAWGGFNYGYTF. V and J are TRBV30 and TRBJ1-2; weak D call: TRBD1 (5 bases). CDR1 is GTSNPN and CDR2 is SVGIG in the germline V gene (reference sequence). V lost 1 base and J lost 1, with 13 bases in between. CDR3 size: 15 residues. Drawing the rest from reference TRBV30 and TRBJ1-2, the complete variable domain is SQTIHQWPATLVQPVGSPLSLECTVEGTSNPNLYWYRQAAGRGLQLLFYSVGIGQISSEVPQNLSASRPQDRQFILSSKKLLLSDSGFYLCAWSAWGGFNYGYTFGSGTRLTVV.

The rearrangement links TRBV12-5 to TRBJ1-2, with 9 bases fitting TRBD1. The ends lost 1 base at V and 6 bases at J; junction bases unmatched: 12. This CDR3 is 17 amino acids long. Germline CDR1 and CDR2: LGHNT and FRNRAP. In nucleotides, the CDR3 is TGTGCTAGTGGTTTGGCTTTGGGGACAGGGACAACGGATGGCTACACCTTC. The encoded protein is CASGLALGTGTTDGYTF.